Here is one T cell receptor (beta chain) with its context. This record belongs to a study of STAT5B mutations in CD4+ large granular lymphocyte leukemia. Profiling relied on immunoSEQ multiplex PCR, and the TCRdb table lists in-frame clones only, not all of them. Here the sample spans about 30,000 clones, roughly 80% being singletons. Trimming removed 0 bases at V and 6 bases at J, with 11 bases between. CDR3 length: 14 residues. Germline V CDR1 and CDR2: MNHEY, SVGAGI. The sample comprised CD4+ T cells from blood buffy coats. V gene TRBV6-5 combines with J gene TRBJ1-2; D is unclear. The clonotype comes from a human donor in good health. CDR3 region: CASSYSKEVDGYTF. DNA of the CDR3: TGTGCCAGCAGTTACTCGAAGGAAGTAGATGGCTACACCTTC.